This T cell receptor beta chain emerged from a study of CD8 T cells in ankylosing spondylitis. Whole-study findings and limits: For ankylosing spondylitis blood, a TCR beta motif of seven to nine highly homologous variants appeared characteristic.

Germline V gene data show CDR1 as DFQATT and CDR2 as SNEGSKA (reference sequence). The CDR3 contains 16 residues. Unmatched junction bases numbered 9, after V lost 5 bases and J lost 2 bases. Quantitative 5'-RACE with molecular barcodes generated TCR beta libraries. TCRdb redid the calling of the 5' RACE reads with MiXCR, one entry per CDR3 protein. This table has over 600,000 distinct CDR3 sequences, around 20% appearing once. Notes on this clonotype: What it recognizes is unknown.

The specimen was blood, either unsorted or a sorted T cell fraction (not recorded which). The chain uses TRBV20-1 and TRBJ2-6; the match to TRBD1 covers 7 bases. This clonotype was obtained from a male donor with ankylosing spondylitis. This chain's CDR3 is CSARDRRTAGANVLTF. CDR3 coding DNA: TGCAGTGCTCGGGACAGAAGGACTGCTGGGGCCAACGTCCTGACTTTC.